Shown below are 28 T cell receptor beta chains from a single sample sequenced in a study of identical twins. Using its own MiXCR run on the 5' RACE reads, TCRdb lists one record per CDR3 protein. The table lists about 660,000 distinct CDR3 sequences, under 9% of them singletons. These data are also associated with another study on yellow fever vaccine responses in identical twins.

Specimen: PBMCs. The receptors were sampled from a woman aged 18-29 years in good health.

This chain connects TRBV28 to TRBJ2-7; tentatively, D is TRBD1 or TRBD2 (5 bases each). Germline-derived CDR1 and CDR2 are MDHEN and SYDVKM. There are 16 residues in the CDR3. The V end was cut by 2 bases, the J end by 6 bases, with 20 bases between. The CDR3 DNA reads TGTGCCAGCAGTTTAGGGACGCCGGGACGGCCTTTCGAGCAGTACTTC. Amino acid sequence: CASSLGTPGRPFEQYF. Filled out from reference TRBV28 and TRBJ2-7, the complete variable domain reads DVKVTQSSRYLVKRTGEKVFLECVQDMDHENMFWYRQDPGLGLRLIYFSYDVKMKEKGDIPEGYSVSREKKERFSLILESASTNQTSMYLCASSLGTPGRPFEQYFGPGTRLTVT.

This clonotype appeared a few times. This chain joins TRBV6-2 or TRBV6-3 and TRBJ2-1; D possibly corresponds to TRBD1 (6 bases). V lost 6 bases, J lost 9 bases, and 15 bases lay in between. The CDR3 has 13 amino acids. The germline V gene has CDR1 MNHEY and CDR2 SVGEGT. Written as DNA, the CDR3 is TGTGCCAGCAGCAGAAACAGGGAAGGTGAGCAGTTCTTC. Translation: CASSRNREGEQFF.

The chain couples TRBV27 to TRBJ2-1; the D call may be TRBD1 or TRBD2 (5 bases each). The germline V and J ends were trimmed by 11 bases and 4 bases, with 15 bases remaining between them. Germline CDR1 is MNHEY and CDR2 is SMNVEV (reference sequence). The CDR3 sequence is 13 residues long. CDR3 nucleotide sequence: TGTGCCGCAGGGACCTCTCCTTACAATGAGCAGTTCTTC. It encodes CAAGTSPYNEQFF.

The table lists this clonotype with many counts. V is TRBV2 and J is TRBJ2-1, with D maybe TRBD2 (6 bases). V gave up 8 bases and J gave up 8 bases, with 13 bases separating them. The CDR3 spans 12 residues. Germline V gene sequence: CDR1 SNHLY, CDR2 FYNNEI. This CDR3 is CASLGGYDEQFF. In nucleotides, the CDR3 is TGTGCCAGCCTTGGAGGGTACGATGAGCAGTTCTTC.

This clonotype was detected a few times. The J gene is TRBJ2-2, the V gene TRBV7-8; 8 bases are shared with TRBD1. This CDR3 spans 19 amino acids. With V trimmed by 4 bases and J by 0 bases, 13 bases remained unmatched. Germline V gene lookup returns CDR1 SGHVS and CDR2 FQNEAQ. In DNA form, the CDR3 reads TGTGCCAGCAGCTACAGACAGGGGAGAGTGGCCTCGAACACCGGGGAGCTGTTTTTT. This translates into CASSYRQGRVASNTGELFF.

This clonotype appeared many times. The chain employs TRBV4-3 and TRBJ1-5, with 7 nucleotides matching TRBD1. The CDR3 covers 16 residues. Trimming took 0 bases from V and 2 from J; bases not matched to a gene: 4. CDR1 and CDR2 (germline): LGHNA, YSLEER. CDR3 DNA: TGCGCCAGCAGCCAAGATGTCGGACAGGGCAATCAGCCCCAGCATTTT. Amino acids: CASSQDVGQGNQPQHF.

The V call is TRBV7-6, the J call TRBJ2-7, with D unresolved. CDR1 and CDR2 from the germline V gene are SGHVS and FNYEAQ. Trimming took 2 bases from V and 5 from J, leaving 13 bases between them. The CDR3 runs to 14 residues. The CDR3 DNA follows: TGTGCCAGCAGCTTAACGGGTTGGGATGACGAGCAGTACTTC. Residues: CASSLTGWDDEQYF.

The chain couples TRBV29-1 to TRBJ2-3; unclear D gene. Germline V CDR1 and CDR2: SQVTM, ANQGSEA. The length of the CDR3 is 14 residues. V shed 6 bases and J shed 1 base, with 14 bases lying between them. The CDR3 DNA reads TGCAGCGTCCCGTTTTCTCCGCGCACAGATACGCAGTATTTT. It is translated as CSVPFSPRTDTQYF.

The rearrangement links TRBV28 to TRBJ2-2, with 7 bases fitting TRBD1. The germline V gene encodes CDR1 MDHEN and CDR2 SYDVKM. V dropped 3 bases and J dropped 2; count of bases not matched to a gene: 6. This CDR3 has 16 amino acids. CDR3 amino acids: CASSFIDRANTGELFF. CDR3 in DNA: TGTGCCAGCAGTTTTATCGACAGGGCTAACACCGGGGAGCTGTTTTTT.

This rearrangement joins TRBV20-1 to TRBJ2-2, with D possibly TRBD1 on 5 matching bases. V dropped 3 bases and J dropped 2 bases, with 10 bases sitting between them. Germline V CDR1 and CDR2: DFQATT, SNEGSKA (reference sequence). This CDR3 region has 14 residues. This CDR3 is CSARYRLNTGELFF. CDR3 sequence (DNA): TGCAGTGCTAGGTACAGGCTAAACACCGGGGAGCTGTTTTTT.

This clonotype was detected a few times. The chain links TRBV18 to TRBJ2-5, with 8 bases fitting TRBD2. In germline, CDR1 is KGHSH, CDR2 LQKENI. Trimming took 5 bases from V and 1 from J; bases not matched to a gene: 9. The CDR3 totals 16 residues. The CDR3 coding sequence is TGTGCCAGCTCATCTCGGGTAGCGGGGTTCCAAGAGACCCAGTACTTC. It codes for CASSSRVAGFQETQYF. The complete variable domain, with remaining parts taken from reference TRBV18 and TRBJ2-5, reads NAGVMQNPRHLVRRRGQEARLRCSPMKGHSHVYWYRQLPEEGLKFMVYLQKENIIDESGMPKERFSAEFPKEGPSILRIQQVVRGDSAAYFCASSSRVAGFQETQYFGPGTRLLVL.

On this clonotype itself: This is likely a read error, given that the CDR3 carries no conserved phenylalanine or tryptophan at its end. The V gene is TRBV4-3, the J gene TRBJ2-7; 9 bases align to TRBD2. The CDR3 spans 15 residues. Germline V gene data show CDR1 as LGHNA and CDR2 as YSLEER. The trim removed 0 bases at V and 5 bases at J, leaving 5 bases unmatched. This CDR3 reads CASSQDFASGNEQYL. CDR3 nucleotide sequence: TGCGCCAGCAGCCAAGATTTCGCTAGCGGGAACGAGCAGTACCTC.

There are a few counts of this clonotype. The chain links TRBV19 to TRBJ2-7; D remains unclear. V was cut by 3 bases and J by 4 bases, with 10 bases left in between. This CDR3 spans 13 amino acids. The germline V gene encodes CDR1 LNHDA and CDR2 SQIVND (reference sequence). DNA for the CDR3: TGTGCCAGTAGTATTCGTCGGGCGTACGAGCAGTACTTC. Amino acids: CASSIRRAYEQYF. The variable domain in full, with the rest retrieved from reference TRBV19 and TRBJ2-7, is DGGITQSPKYLFRKEGQNVTLSCEQNLNHDAMYWYRQDPGQGLRLIYYSQIVNDFQKGDIAEGYSVSREKKESFPLTVTSAQKNPTAFYLCASSIRRAYEQYFGPGTRLTVT.

This clonotype showed up many times. The rearrangement uses TRBV7-9 and TRBJ2-3; the D gene is possibly TRBD2 (6 bases). The germline CDR1 and CDR2 sequences are SEHNR and FQNEAQ (reference sequence). The CDR3 loop spans 15 amino acids. V was clipped by 3 bases and J by 0 bases, with 10 bases between them. The CDR3 protein is CASSFRGGSTDTQYF. The CDR3 DNA follows: TGTGCCAGCAGCTTTCGAGGAGGGAGCACAGATACGCAGTATTTT.

The DNA for the CDR3 is TGCAGTGCTAGAGATCAGCTAGCGGGTAGCTACAATGAGCAGTTCTTC. Translating gives CSARDQLAGSYNEQFF. V is TRBV20-1 and J is TRBJ2-1, with 8 nucleotides matching TRBD2. This CDR3 spans 16 amino acids. Germline V gives CDR1 DFQATT, CDR2 SNEGSKA (reference sequence). V was clipped by 0 bases and J by 3 bases; unmatched bases: 7.

The chain uses TRBV29-1 and TRBJ2-1; 12 nucleotides agree with TRBD2. The V segment lost 1 base and the J segment 12 bases; nucleotides outside the gene matches: 4. This CDR3 is 13 amino acids long. Looked up from germline, CDR1 is SQVTM and CDR2 is ANQGSEA. The CDR3: CSVEGLAGGGQFF. DNA of the CDR3: TGCAGCGTTGAAGGGCTAGCGGGAGGGGGGCAGTTCTTC.

The J gene is TRBJ2-4, the V gene TRBV6-2 or TRBV6-3; 8 nucleotides match TRBD2. Germline assignment: CDR1 MNHEY and CDR2 SVGEGT. The CDR3 consists of 18 residues. After removal of 2 bases from V and 0 bases from J, the junction contained 9 bases not matched to a gene. The chain's CDR3 is CASSYTVAGGLAKNIQYF. CDR3 in DNA: TGTGCCAGCAGTTACACGGTCGCGGGGGGACTAGCCAAAAACATTCAGTACTTC.

CDR3 loop: CASSQDSGYTGELFF. In DNA, the CDR3 is TGCGCCAGCAGCCAAGATTCCGGATACACCGGGGAGCTGTTTTTT. The chain is built from TRBV4-1 and TRBJ2-2; D is ambiguous. V was shortened by 0 bases and J by 3 bases, with 8 bases between the two germline ends. This CDR3 comprises 15 residues. Germline CDR1 reads MGHRA; CDR2 reads YSYEKL.

The V and J genes are TRBV7-9 and TRBJ1-4, with 9 bases fitting TRBD1. The CDR3 has 16 residues. The ends lost 3 bases at V and 2 bases at J; junction bases unmatched: 4. Germline V CDR1 and CDR2: SEHNR, FQNEAQ (reference sequence). The CDR3 is CASSLGTGSTNEKLFF. The CDR3 DNA reads as TGTGCCAGCAGCTTGGGGACAGGGAGCACTAATGAAAAACTGTTTTTT.

The chain carries TRBV4-3 and TRBJ2-2, with a tentative D call TRBD2 (6 bases). Germline V CDR1 and CDR2: LGHNA, YSLEER. The CDR3 is 15 residues long. V lost 1 base and J 4 bases, leaving 10 bases between the germline ends. In nucleotides, the CDR3 is TGCGCCAGCAGCCAAGTCGGGGGAGGCACCGGGGAGCTGTTTTTT. The encoded protein is CASSQVGGGTGELFF.

This clonotype was counted between two and nine times. This chain links TRBV6-2 or TRBV6-3 with TRBJ2-3; D not certain. The CDR3 spans 19 residues. With 6 bases removed from V and 0 bases from J, the gap between germline ends came to 25 bases. Germline V gene data show CDR1 as MNHEY and CDR2 as SVGEGT. The CDR3 loop is CASRSLVVVPRASTDTQYF. CDR3 in DNA: TGTGCCAGCAGATCTCTCGTCGTAGTTCCCCGTGCTAGCACAGATACGCAGTATTTT.

The sample holds a few counts of this clonotype. The chain has TRBV18 and TRBJ2-5; no firm D call. The CDR3 length is 15 residues. Germline V CDR1 and CDR2: KGHSH, LQKENI. Trimming left V 4 bases short and J 0 bases short, with 12 bases between. CDR3 sequence: CASSLFPGYQETQYF. The CDR3 nucleotides read TGTGCCAGCTCACTGTTTCCCGGGTACCAAGAGACCCAGTACTTC.

The V and J genes are TRBV7-9 and TRBJ2-3, with D possibly matching TRBD2 (7 bases). CDR1 and CDR2 (germline): SEHNR, FQNEAQ (reference sequence). This CDR3 is 16 amino acids long. V lost 2 bases and J 4 bases, leaving 16 bases between the germline ends. The CDR3 loop reads CASSLLVGGPPDTQYF. DNA for the CDR3: TGTGCCAGCAGCTTATTGGTGGGGGGGCCTCCAGATACGCAGTATTTT.

This clonotype was counted only a few times. J is TRBJ2-7 and V is TRBV19; maybe TRBD1 (5 bases). Germline V gives CDR1 LNHDA, CDR2 SQIVND (reference sequence). The V end was cut by 7 bases, the J end by 2 bases, with 12 bases between. The CDR3 consists of 13 residues. DNA of the CDR3: TGTGCCAGTACCAAGACAGATACCTACGAGCAGTACTTC. This translates into CASTKTDTYEQYF.

This clonotype was observed a few times. The chain combines TRBV2 with TRBJ2-5; TRBD2 agrees at 10 bases. V shed 3 bases and J 5 bases; nucleotides not matched to a gene: 3. Looked up from germline, CDR1 is SNHLY and CDR2 is FYNNEI. CDR3 size: 14 residues. CDR3 residues: CASSDERGGETQYF. CDR3 bases: TGTGCCAGCAGTGATGAGCGGGGGGGGGAGACCCAGTACTTC.

This clonotype was found a few times. The chain uses TRBV10-2 and TRBJ2-7, with 8 bases aligning to TRBD1. The CDR3 consists of 14 residues. Trimming took 2 bases from V and 6 from J; bases not matched to a gene: 6. Germline assignment: CDR1 WSHSY and CDR2 SAAADI. CDR3 nucleotide sequence: TGCGCCAGCAGTGAGGCGGCAGGGGGCGTCGAGCAGTACTTC. It encodes CASSEAAGGVEQYF.

There are a few counts of this clonotype. This rearrangement joins TRBV6-5 to TRBJ2-7; D is perhaps TRBD1 (6 bases). This CDR3 is built from 14 residues. V was cut by 6 bases and J by 0 bases, with 12 bases left in between. CDR1 is MNHEY, CDR2 SVGAGI, per germline. The CDR3 loop is CASRYGQHSYEQYF. CDR3 DNA: TGTGCCAGCAGGTATGGACAGCACTCCTACGAGCAGTACTTC.

V is TRBV29-1 and J is TRBJ1-3; D ambiguous. The V end was cut by 2 bases, the J end by 0 bases, with 14 bases between. The germline gives CDR1 SQVTM, CDR2 ANQGSEA. CDR3 size: 16 residues. In DNA form, the CDR3 reads TGCAGCGTTGAATATGGTGAATCGAGCTCTGGAAACACCATATATTTT. Translation gives CSVEYGESSSGNTIYF.